The clone carrying this T cell receptor beta chain was seen just once. This entry belongs to a study of blood T cell repertoires in COVID-19. Study in general: Samples came from the United States, Italy and Spain, spanning acute and convalescent COVID-19. PBMCs, B-cell-depleted T cells, or T cells were the source of the cDNA or gDNA that made up the material.

TCRdb's table, derived via immunoSEQ multiplex PCR, lists solely in-frame clones and lacks some. The sample records under 150,000 clones, around four fifths being singletons. Participants' reported clinical history set cohort assignment. V lost 8 bases and J lost 2; bases outside the gene matches: 1. The germline V gene has CDR1 LGHDT and CDR2 YNNKEL (reference sequence). The CDR3 totals 12 residues. The sample was PBMCs or T cells enriched from blood (not recorded which). The chain uses TRBV3-1 (or the pseudogene TRBV3-2) and TRBJ2-5, with 8 bases that match TRBD2. This TCR was sampled from a woman aged 40 to 50 who had recovered from COVID-19. The CDR3 nucleotides are TGTGCCAGCGCGGGGGGTCAAGAGACCCAGTACTTC. Residues: CASAGGQETQYF.